A selection of T cell receptor beta chains follows, all from one sample in a study of cytomegalovirus exposure and HLA in healthy donors. The protocol was immunoSEQ multiplex PCR, while the TCRdb copy is restricted to in-frame clones and leaves out a portion. The repertoire holds over 150,000 clones, roughly 83% seen once, with 0.38% in the top ten. Sequencing was carried out using PBMCs. These receptor sequences come from a boy aged 2 to 10 in good health and CMV-seronegative. Both conserved end residues are part of each CDR3. A D gene is named only where the DNA matches it firmly. Clone size is given for some rows only: seen once, a few or many times, or a class if the clone is expanded.

d_gene: NA; j_gene: TRBJ2-3; abundance: NA; v_gene: TRBV10-1; CDR3nt: TGCGCCAGCAGTGAGTCCCCAGGGGAAACAGATACGCAGTATTTT; CDR3aa: CASSESPGETDTQYF
d_gene: TRBD1; j_gene: TRBJ2-6; abundance: once; v_gene: TRBV11-2; CDR3nt: TGTGCCAGCAGTTCTGGGCAGGGGGCGATTCGTTTTGGGGCCAACGTCCTGACTTTC; CDR3aa: CASSSGQGAIRFGANVLTF
d_gene: TRBD1; j_gene: TRBJ1-1; abundance: NA; v_gene: TRBV29-1; CDR3nt: TGCGGATGTACAGGGGGCTGGGGAGCTTTCTTT; CDR3aa: CGCTGGWGAFF
d_gene: TRBD2; j_gene: TRBJ2-7; abundance: NA; v_gene: TRBV28; CDR3nt: TGTGCCAGCAGTTTGAGGCGGGCTAGCGGGAGCTACGAGCAGTACTTC; CDR3aa: CASSLRRASGSYEQYF
d_gene: TRBD2; j_gene: TRBJ2-2; abundance: NA; v_gene: TRBV10-2; CDR3nt: TGCGCCAGCAGTGAGGGACTAGTGTCCGGGGAGCTGTTTTTT; CDR3aa: CASSEGLVSGELFF
d_gene: NA; j_gene: TRBJ1-3; abundance: once; v_gene: TRBV5-4; CDR3nt: TGTGCCAGCAGCTTGGATGGTTTCCGAGGGAACACCATATATTTT; CDR3aa: CASSLDGFRGNTIYF
d_gene: TRBD2; j_gene: TRBJ2-1; abundance: NA; v_gene: TRBV29-1; CDR3nt: TGCAGCGCGCTAGAGACTAGCGGGAGGAGTGAGCAGTTCTTC; CDR3aa: CSALETSGRSEQFF
d_gene: NA; j_gene: TRBJ2-1; abundance: NA; v_gene: TRBV30; CDR3nt: TGTGCCTGGAGTTTAAGACTCGGGCAGTTCTTC; CDR3aa: CAWSLRLGQFF
d_gene: NA; j_gene: TRBJ2-5; abundance: NA; v_gene: TRBV7-6; CDR3nt: TGTGCCAGCAGCCCCTCGGAGACCCAGTACTTC; CDR3aa: CASSPSETQYF
d_gene: TRBD1; j_gene: TRBJ1-4; abundance: NA; v_gene: TRBV4-1; CDR3nt: TGCGCCAGCAGCGACATACAGGGGAAGAATGAAAAACTGTTTTTT; CDR3aa: CASSDIQGKNEKLFF
d_gene: TRBD2; j_gene: TRBJ2-1; abundance: NA; v_gene: TRBV18; CDR3nt: TGTGCCAGCTCACCACCAACTAGCGGAGACAATGAGCAGTTCTTC; CDR3aa: CASSPPTSGDNEQFF
d_gene: TRBD1; j_gene: TRBJ1-2; abundance: NA; v_gene: TRBV19; CDR3nt: TGTGCCAGTAGTCATCCGACAGGGAGGTATGGCTACACCTTC; CDR3aa: CASSHPTGRYGYTF
d_gene: TRBD2; j_gene: TRBJ2-5; abundance: few; v_gene: TRBV9; CDR3nt: TGTGCCAGCAGCCCCAGGGAGACTAGCGGGGGCCGGGAGACCCAGTACTTC; CDR3aa: CASSPRETSGGRETQYF
d_gene: TRBD1; j_gene: TRBJ1-2; abundance: once; v_gene: TRBV30; CDR3nt: TGTGCCTGGGCTCCACAGGGGGCGCCGAGAGGCTACACCTTC; CDR3aa: CAWAPQGAPRGYTF
d_gene: TRBD2; j_gene: TRBJ2-3; abundance: NA; v_gene: TRBV7-9; CDR3nt: TGTGCCAGCAGCTCTCTTAGCGGGAGGGAAGGTACGCAGTATTTT; CDR3aa: CASSSLSGREGTQYF
d_gene: TRBD1; j_gene: TRBJ1-1; abundance: NA; v_gene: TRBV13; CDR3nt: TGTGCCAGCAGCATGCAGACAGGGGTAGCTAAAGCTTTCTTT; CDR3aa: CASSMQTGVAKAFF
d_gene: NA; j_gene: TRBJ1-5; abundance: NA; v_gene: TRBV19; CDR3nt: TGTGCCAGTAGTATTGGGGCAGGGTCTCAGCCCCAGCATTTT; CDR3aa: CASSIGAGSQPQHF